One and the same sample provided the 18 T cell receptor beta chains below, sequenced in a study of cytomegalovirus exposure and HLA in healthy donors. Libraries were prepared by immunoSEQ multiplex PCR; TCRdb keeps only in-frame clonotypes and omits some of them. The sample consists of about 220,000 clones, approximately 90% of them appearing once. Specimen: PBMCs. Every receptor here comes from a woman younger than 35 in good health and CMV-seronegative.

This clone was found once. The J gene is TRBJ2-7, the V gene TRBV29-1; D is perhaps TRBD1 (5 bases). Germline CDR1 and CDR2: SQVTM and ANQGSEA. The CDR3 has 12 amino acids. The V gene lost 6 bases and the J gene lost 2 bases, with 11 bases spanning the gap. The CDR3 reads CSVKQVPYEQYF. As DNA, the CDR3 is TGCAGCGTCAAACAGGTACCCTACGAGCAGTACTTC.

The chain is built from TRBV18 and TRBJ1-5, with 9 bases aligning to TRBD1. The length of the CDR3 is 15 residues. Germline CDR1 KGHSH, CDR2 LQKENI. V shed 2 bases and J 9 bases; nucleotides not matched to a gene: 8. CDR3 bases: TGTGCCAGCTCACCAGTTGTACAGGGGGCCGGGCCCCAGCATTTT. Encoded protein: CASSPVVQGAGPQHF.

This clone was found once. The chain is built from TRBV6-6 and TRBJ2-1; 10 bases line up with TRBD1. The germline CDR1 and CDR2 sequences are MNHNY and SVGAGI (reference sequence). V was pared by 6 bases and J by 7 bases, with 12 bases of the junction left unmatched. The CDR3 totals 16 residues. The CDR3 reads CASSKAPGQGWNEQFF. The CDR3 nucleotides read TGTGCCAGCAGCAAAGCGCCGGGACAGGGGTGGAATGAGCAGTTCTTC.

CDR3 region: CASSQVGTGGLPYEQYF. DNA for the CDR3: TGTGCCAGCAGCCAAGTTGGCACAGGTGGTCTTCCCTACGAGCAGTACTTC. This sequence joins TRBV14 and TRBJ2-7, with TRBD1 as a possible D gene (5 bases). With 1 base removed from V and 2 bases from J, the gap between germline ends came to 18 bases. The CDR3 is 17 amino acids. Germline values: CDR1 SGHDN, CDR2 FVKESK.

The chain uses TRBV27 and TRBJ2-2; 15 nucleotides align to TRBD2. The length of the CDR3 is 17 residues. From germline, CDR1 is MNHEY and CDR2 SMNVEV (reference sequence). J was trimmed by 6 bases and V by 6 bases; bases with no gene match: 8. The CDR3 region is CASSGLAGGLAAGELFF. Written as DNA, the CDR3 is TGTGCCAGCAGCGGACTAGCGGGAGGGTTAGCTGCCGGGGAGCTGTTTTTT.

The chain carries TRBV28 and TRBJ2-2; the match to TRBD2 covers 12 bases. After removal of 5 bases from V and 4 bases from J, the junction contained 8 bases not matched to a gene. CDR1 MDHEN and CDR2 SYDVKM come from the germline V gene. The CDR3 runs to 17 residues. CDR3 protein: CASSAPGLAGLTGELFF. The CDR3 DNA is TGTGCCAGCAGTGCTCCGGGACTAGCGGGTCTCACCGGGGAGCTGTTTTTT.

The gene calls are TRBV27 and TRBJ2-1; TRBD2 matches at 10 bases. CDR3 length: 18 residues. The trim removed 6 bases at V and 1 base at J, leaving 12 bases unmatched. CDR1 MNHEY and CDR2 SMNVEV come from the germline V gene (reference sequence). The CDR3 DNA follows: TGTGCCAGCAGATTTAGGGGACTAGCGCTAAAATCCTACAATGAGCAGTTCTTC. Its translation: CASRFRGLALKSYNEQFF.

The chain couples TRBV4-1 to TRBJ2-1; 11 positions agree with TRBD2. V lost 0 bases to trimming and J lost 8 bases; unmatched junction nucleotides: 3. Germline V CDR1 and CDR2: MGHRA, YSYEKL. The CDR3 consists of 15 residues. CDR3 coding DNA: TGCGCCAGCAGCCAAGACCTAGCGGGAGGTGATGAGCAGTTCTTC. This encodes CASSQDLAGGDEQFF.

V is TRBV5-6 and J is TRBJ2-7, with TRBD2 matching 9 bases. The length of the CDR3 is 14 residues. Losses at the gene ends were 2 bases for V and 2 bases for J; bases not matched to a gene: 2. CDR1 and CDR2 from the germline V gene are SGHDT and YYEEEE. The CDR3 loop reads CASSFGTSTYEQYF. The DNA for the CDR3 is TGTGCCAGCAGCTTCGGGACTAGCACCTACGAGCAGTACTTC.

The V call is TRBV19, the J call TRBJ2-3, with 7 positions matching TRBD2. J was trimmed by 1 base and V by 0 bases; bases with no gene match: 13. This CDR3 comprises 19 residues. Germline values: CDR1 LNHDA, CDR2 SQIVND (reference sequence). The CDR3 loop is CASSIDLAGVGLGTDTQYF. DNA for the CDR3: TGTGCCAGTAGTATAGATCTGGCGGGAGTAGGTTTGGGCACAGATACGCAGTATTTT.

In its sample, this clone was seen once. The chain couples TRBV7-3 to TRBJ2-1, with a weak D call TRBD2 (5 bases). Germline V gene sequence: CDR1 SGHTA, CDR2 FQGTGA. This CDR3 contains 16 residues. The V gene lost 6 bases and the J gene lost 5 bases, with 20 bases spanning the gap. In DNA form, the CDR3 reads TGTGCCAGCAGTCCCATGGGTGAGGGTCCCCACAATGAGCAGTTCTTC. Translated: CASSPMGEGPHNEQFF. The variable domain in full, completed from reference TRBV7-3 and TRBJ2-1, reads GAGVSQTPSNKVTEKGKYVELRCDPISGHTALYWYRQSLGQGPEFLIYFQGTGAADDSGLPNDRFFAVRPEGSVSTLKIQRTERGDSAVYLCASSPMGEGPHNEQFFGPGTRLTVL.

This chain joins TRBV29-1 and TRBJ2-7, with 7 positions matching TRBD2. V shed 4 bases, J shed 4 bases, and the junction held 7 bases outside the gene matches. From germline, CDR1 is SQVTM and CDR2 ANQGSEA. There are 13 residues in the CDR3. The DNA for the CDR3 is TGCAGCGTTGCTAGCGGACTAGGTTACGAGCAGTACTTC. This gives the protein CSVASGLGYEQYF.

As DNA, the CDR3 is TGCGCCAGCAGCCAGGTACCCGGGACTATACAAGAGACCCAGTACTTC. It translates to CASSQVPGTIQETQYF. J is TRBJ2-5 and V is TRBV4-1, with 7 bases matching TRBD2. Germline CDR1 is MGHRA and CDR2 is YSYEKL. The CDR3 runs to 16 residues. J was trimmed by 2 bases and V by 3 bases; bases with no gene match: 9.

The rearrangement uses TRBV27 and TRBJ1-2; perhaps TRBD1 as D (6 bases). CDR3 length: 12 residues. Trimming cost V 5 bases and J 4 bases, with 8 bases left between them. Germline values: CDR1 MNHEY, CDR2 SMNVEV (reference sequence). CDR3 nucleotides: TGTGCCAGCAGTAACAGGGCCTATGGCTACACCTTC. Protein: CASSNRAYGYTF.

The CDR3 bases are TGTGCCAGCAGGGGACAGGGGATGGGTAATGAGCAGTTCTTC. Translated, it gives CASRGQGMGNEQFF. The chain has TRBV11-3 and TRBJ2-1; 10 bases match TRBD1. The CDR3 runs to 14 residues. J was trimmed by 7 bases and V by 6 bases; bases with no gene match: 6. Germline V gene data show CDR1 as SGHNT and CDR2 as YENEEA.

For the CDR3, the DNA is TGTGCCAGCAGCCCACGGACAGGCTCTAACTATGGCTACACCTTC. Amino acid sequence: CASSPRTGSNYGYTF. The V gene is TRBV9, the J gene TRBJ1-2; TRBD1 aligns across 7 bases. The CDR3 extends over 15 amino acids. The J segment lost 0 bases and the V segment lost 4 bases, leaving 6 bases of the junction unmatched. Germline lookup yields CDR1 SGDLS and CDR2 YYNGEE. Full variable domain (missing parts from reference TRBV9 and TRBJ1-2): DSGVTQTPKHLITATGQRVTLRCSPRSGDLSVYWYQQSLDQGLQFLIQYYNGEERAKGNILERFSAQQFPDLHSELNLSSLELGDSALYFCASSPRTGSNYGYTFGSGTRLTVV.

The CDR3 protein is CASSLGTVSTDTQYF. DNA of the CDR3: TGTGCCAGCAGTTTAGGGACAGTTTCCACAGATACGCAGTATTTT. The rearrangement links TRBV28 to TRBJ2-3; 7 bases match TRBD1. CDR3 length: 15 residues. Trimming at V came to 2 bases and at J to 2 bases, leaving 4 bases not matched to a gene. Per germline, CDR1 MDHEN and CDR2 SYDVKM.

In this sample, this clone turned up many times. The genes are TRBV28 and TRBJ1-1; 7 bases are shared with TRBD1. Germline CDR1 and CDR2: MDHEN and SYDVKM. The V and J ends lost 6 bases and 8 bases, in that order; junction bases with no gene match: 15. The CDR3 totals 15 residues. The CDR3 nucleotides are TGTGCCAGCAGGCCACCGACAGGGAATGTGGGGGAAGCTTTCTTT. Translation: CASRPPTGNVGEAFF.